This T cell receptor (beta chain) was recovered during a study of neurological immune-mediated disorders (dated 2019 in TCRdb). Regarding the research as a whole: Among the roughly 35 multiple sclerosis patients, around 30 had relapsing-remitting MS and 3 had secondary progressive MS. Using UMI-based sequencing, the study compared peripheral blood TCR-beta repertoires from patients with HTLV-I-associated myelopathy (HAM/TSP), patients with multiple sclerosis, and healthy controls. Alongside PBMC samples, the set of around 99 TCR-beta libraries contained longitudinal samples, technical triplicates, and paired CD4+ and CD8+ T-cell subsets that had been sorted. The cohort comprised 68 subjects: approximately 15 HAM/TSP patients, 34 multiple sclerosis patients and about 20 healthy controls.

Libraries from unsorted PBMCs were made from 2 million PBMCs kept in RNAlater at -80 degrees C until RNA extraction. The multiple sclerosis patients were enrolled in a US clinical protocol that evaluated disease progression with magnetic resonance imaging. Peripheral blood was subjected to Ficoll-Hypaque density gradient centrifugation to isolate PBMCs, which were then cryopreserved in liquid nitrogen. The investigation overall reported the following: The MS cluster showed no association with clinical or MRI features, and the authors stated that larger cohorts are needed. Across subjects, expanded clones never shared an identical CDR3 amino acid sequence, which suggests that the TCR-beta repertoires in every group were private. TCR clonal expansion was highest in HAM/TSP patients and lowest in MS patients, with MS patients falling below even healthy controls. In a phylogenetic analysis, the repertoires of 18 out of 34 MS patients fell into a single cluster of related CDR3 sequences, pointing to a possible signature at the repertoire level.

In this sample, this clonotype turned up many times. What this receptor recognizes is not known. The sample holds no much larger clone one base away, and base qualities are not on file. cDNA synthesis used template-switch 5'RACE with a primer carrying a 10-nucleotide random unique molecular identifier tagging each TCR transcript. Over 180 million TCR-beta sequences, covering 15-18 subjects, were produced in each sequencing run. The RNeasy kit was used for extraction of total RNA. The KAPA Real-time Library Amplification kit was used to amplify TCR-beta VDJ regions with primers targeting the TCR constant region and the 5'RACE anchor. A first PCR added sample indexes and Illumina adaptors, after which a second PCR increased the library yield. After Ampure bead purification, the TCR product of roughly 650 bp was size-selected on a 2% E-gel SizeSelection system. Before pooling, library quality was assessed on a Bioanalyzer, concentration was determined with Qubit, and library quantification was performed with the Kapa Library Quantification kit. Paired-end 2 x 150 bp sequencing of the libraries was performed on an Illumina HiSeq 2500. To increase sequence diversity, roughly 24-32% phiX was spiked into each library pool. In the original analysis: Quality-filtered reads were processed with the UMI-based MiGEC pipeline, and over 80% of raw TCR sequences were removed by the MiGEC pipeline during error correction. IMGT germline references were used for alignment of VDJ genes, and clonotypes were defined by a unique CDR3 amino acid sequence together with V-J genes. Clonal expansion, Shannon diversity and CDR3 relatedness (CalcPairwiseDistances, ClusterSamples) were evaluated with VDJtools, and phylogenetic trees were built with CLCbio workbench. A clone was classed as expanded if it had 8 or more unique UMIs, a cutoff based on coefficient-of-variation modelling across technical triplicates. The public reads were run again by TCRdb, first through fastp at Q25 and then through MiXCR, and only productive beta chains were kept. Each record represents a unique CDR3 protein, reported with the most common genes and DNA among its rows. The V and J calls were not made by the authors but by TCRdb's processing. The sample has about 95,000 distinct CDR3 sequences on record, 3% to 4% of them singletons. The ten largest clonotypes hold 5% to 6.5% of the sample.

The specimen was PBMCs. This receptor was taken from a young woman with multiple sclerosis.

Here is the DNA: TGTGCCAGCAGCTTAGGGGTTTATGAGCAGTTCTTC. This encodes CASSLGVYEQFF. The V gene is TRBV11-2 and the J gene is TRBJ2-1; a confident D gene designation cannot be given. V and J are truncated by 1 base and 8 bases respectively, leaving an intervening sequence of 6 bases. The germline V gene encodes CDR1 SGHAT and CDR2 FQNNGV. From cysteine to phenylalanine, the CDR3 is 12 amino acids long. Kept here is only the CDR3 DNA, which spans 36 bases and is read in frame from base 1.